A selection of T cell receptor beta chains follows, all from one sample in a study of T cell responses to AZD1222 COVID-19 vaccine. Using immunoSEQ multiplex PCR, the repertoire was profiled, and TCRdb retains in-frame clones only, with some absent. The sample contains 75,000 to 100,000 clones, approximately 87% of which appear only once. Here the sequenced sample was peripheral blood, taken on day 0 of AZD1222 vaccination. Receptors were obtained from an adult in good health. Both conserved end residues are part of each CDR3. The D gene is left open where the match is weak. The listing skips clone size in some rows; elsewhere it reads once, few, many or a size class.

j_call | clone_size | v_call | d_call | cdr3_aa | cdr3_nt
TRBJ1-4 | NA | TRBV9 | TRBD1 | CASSVGTGGGGNEKLFF | TGTGCCAGCAGCGTTGGTACAGGAGGGGGCGGTAATGAAAAACTGTTTTTT
TRBJ2-3 | NA | TRBV27 | TRBD2 | CASIKRGSGSPSQRDTQYF | TGTGCCAGCATCAAGCGGGGGAGCGGGAGTCCATCGCAAAGAGATACGCAGTATTTT
TRBJ2-5 | NA | TRBV4-3 | TRBD1 | CASSQGEGQGFETQYF | TGCGCCAGCAGCCAGGGCGAGGGACAGGGCTTCGAGACCCAGTACTTC
TRBJ1-2 | NA | TRBV19 | NA | CASSIWGWERGYTF | TGTGCCAGTAGTATATGGGGATGGGAGCGCGGCTACACCTTC
TRBJ2-2 | NA | TRBV28 | NA | CASSPAGELFF | TGTGCCAGCAGTCCCGCCGGGGAGCTGTTTTTT
TRBJ2-6 | NA | TRBV16 | NA | CASSPPFGSGANVLTF | TGTGCCAGCAGCCCCCCCTTCGGGTCTGGGGCCAACGTCCTGACTTTC
TRBJ2-3 | NA | TRBV18 | NA | CASSPGRSGVSTDTQYF | TGTGCCAGCTCACCCGGGCGTAGCGGAGTTAGCACAGATACGCAGTATTTT
TRBJ2-3 | NA | TRBV15 | NA | CATSRFNSGTDTQYF | TGTGCCACCAGCAGATTCAATAGCGGCACAGATACGCAGTATTTT
TRBJ2-7 | NA | TRBV28 | TRBD1 | CASSLDRGYEQYF | TGTGCCAGCAGTTTAGACAGGGGGTACGAGCAGTACTTC
TRBJ2-7 | NA | TRBV7-8 | NA | CASSLRSGIGEQYF | TGTGCCAGCAGCTTACGGTCCGGGATAGGCGAGCAGTACTTC
TRBJ1-1 | NA | TRBV28 | NA | CASIRSGEYTEAFF | TGTGCCAGCATTCGGTCGGGGGAATACACTGAAGCTTTCTTT
TRBJ2-7 | NA | TRBV7-6 | NA | CASSAKEAGPYEQYF | TGTGCCAGCAGCGCCAAAGAAGCGGGCCCCTACGAGCAGTACTTC
TRBJ2-1 | NA | TRBV9 | TRBD2 | CASNLAGAIYNEQFF | TGTGCCAGCAACTTAGCGGGAGCTATATACAATGAGCAGTTCTTC
TRBJ1-5 | NA | TRBV30 | NA | CAWSVGHPNQPQHF | TGTGCCTGGAGTGTGGGCCATCCAAATCAGCCCCAGCATTTT
TRBJ2-2 | few | TRBV5-1 | NA | CASSLGSPGELFF | TGCGCCAGCAGCTTGGGGTCCCCCGGGGAGCTGTTTTTT
TRBJ2-7 | NA | TRBV28 | NA | CASSLPLGAREQYF | TGTGCCAGCAGCCTCCCGTTAGGGGCGAGGGAGCAGTACTTC
TRBJ1-2 | NA | TRBV3-1/TRBV3-2 | NA | CASSQDTGNYGYTF | TGTGCCAGCAGCCAAGATACAGGGAACTATGGCTACACCTTC
TRBJ2-1 | NA | TRBV19 | NA | CATDPGQYNEQFF | TGTGCCACTGACCCGGGCCAATACAATGAGCAGTTCTTC
TRBJ1-3 | few | TRBV28 | NA | CASRFLGPNSGNTIYF | TGTGCCAGCAGGTTCTTGGGGCCCAACTCTGGAAACACCATATATTTT
TRBJ1-6 | NA | TRBV7-9 | TRBD1 | CASSDAPGQNNSPLHF | TGTGCCAGCAGCGACGCACCGGGACAGAATAATTCACCCCTCCACTTT
TRBJ2-4 | NA | TRBV7-8 | NA | CASGIRAKNIQYF | TGTGCCAGCGGGATACGAGCCAAAAACATTCAGTACTTC
TRBJ2-3 | NA | TRBV21-1 | NA | CASPTGGRRRTDTQYF | TGTGCCAGCCCCACCGGGGGGCGGCGAAGGACAGATACGCAGTATTTT
TRBJ2-1 | NA | TRBV28 | TRBD2 | CASSLGSSGSYNEQFF | TGTGCCAGCAGTTTGGGGTCTAGCGGGAGTTACAATGAGCAGTTCTTC
TRBJ2-7 | once | TRBV12-3/TRBV12-4 | NA | CASSREGYEQYF | TGTGCCAGCAGCCGCGAGGGCTACGAGCAGTACTTC
TRBJ1-5 | NA | TRBV10-3 | NA | CAISEFSNQPQHF | TGTGCCATCAGTGAGTTCAGCAATCAGCCCCAGCATTTT
TRBJ2-3 | once | TRBV28 | TRBD2 | CASSPAALADTDTQYF | TGTGCCAGCAGCCCAGCCGCGCTAGCGGACACAGATACGCAGTATTTT
TRBJ2-5 | NA | TRBV6-1 | TRBD2 | CASSGGGTSGKETQYF | TGTGCCAGCAGTGGGGGGGGAACTAGCGGGAAAGAGACCCAGTACTTC
TRBJ1-1 | NA | TRBV27 | NA | CASWRSGVDYTEAFF | TGTGCCTCCTGGAGGTCAGGGGTGGACTACACTGAAGCTTTCTTT
TRBJ2-7 | NA | TRBV6-2/TRBV6-3 | NA | CASSSRGPYEQYF | TGTGCCAGCAGTTCCCGGGGGCCCTACGAGCAGTACTTC
TRBJ1-3 | once | TRBV5-6 | NA | CASSLRQINSGNTIYF | TGTGCCAGCAGCTTAAGGCAGATAAACTCTGGAAACACCATATATTTT
TRBJ2-7 | NA | TRBV5-1 | NA | CASSLQSSSYEQYF | TGCGCCAGCAGCTTACAGTCGAGCTCCTACGAGCAGTACTTC
TRBJ1-3 | NA | TRBV6-2/TRBV6-3 | NA | CASSWADTIYF | TGTGCCAGCAGTTGGGCGGACACCATATATTTT
TRBJ2-1 | NA | TRBV7-3 | TRBD1 | CASSPRQGAYNEQFF | TGTGCCAGCAGCCCACGACAGGGGGCCTACAATGAGCAGTTCTTC
TRBJ2-3 | NA | TRBV5-6 | TRBD2 | CASSLGQAGVDTQYF | TGTGCCAGCAGCTTGGGGCAGGCGGGGGTCGATACGCAGTATTTT
TRBJ2-6 | NA | TRBV28 | NA | CASSSYPAGSGANVLTF | TGTGCCAGCAGCAGCTACCCGGCCGGGTCCGGGGCCAACGTCCTGACTTTC
TRBJ2-3 | NA | TRBV6-5 | NA | CASKTPVGADTQYF | TGTGCCAGCAAGACCCCGGTCGGCGCAGATACGCAGTATTTT
TRBJ1-2 | few | TRBV19 | NA | CASKDPGLPTNLGYGYTF | TGTGCCAGCAAAGACCCCGGCCTTCCGACTAACTTGGGCTATGGCTACACCTTC
TRBJ2-3 | NA | TRBV7-2 | NA | CASSSRATDTQYF | TGTGCCAGCAGCTCCCGGGCGACAGATACGCAGTATTTT
TRBJ2-1 | NA | TRBV5-1 | NA | CASTSRGTPYNEQFF | TGCGCCAGCACCTCTCGCGGGACACCTTACAATGAGCAGTTCTTC
TRBJ2-1 | NA | TRBV6-4 | TRBD2 | CASSEFSGSPYNEQFF | TGTGCCAGCAGCGAATTTAGCGGGAGTCCCTACAATGAGCAGTTCTTC